The rows below give T cell receptor beta chains drawn from one sample of a study of shared clonotypes between healthy human individuals. The repertoire was sequenced with immunoSEQ multiplex PCR; TCRdb's copy has only in-frame clones and lacks some. The table shows about 1.1 million clones, with about 80% occurring only once. Sequences were obtained from memory CD4+ T cells from PBMCs. The origin of the receptors is a man between 18 and 29 years old in good health. Some clones in this sample may be carry-over from other donors' samples. The CDR3 runs from the conserved cysteine through the conserved F or W. Fields, in order: J gene, V gene, CDR3 protein.

TRBJ2-2,TRBV7-2,CASSPQGGELFF
TRBJ1-5,TRBV5-8,CASSWGRTQPQHF
TRBJ1-2,TRBV18,CASSPGLMGYGYTF
TRBJ2-7,TRBV5-1,CASSLGLAGLPEQYF
TRBJ2-5,TRBV6-6,CASRSSGSPHETQYF
TRBJ1-2,TRBV10-1,CASSEGANYGYTF
TRBJ2-2,TRBV5-1,CASSFSDTGELFF
TRBJ1-4,TRBV18,CASSPSGGEKLFF
TRBJ2-7,TRBV6-6,CASSYPGQASSYEQYF
TRBJ2-3,TRBV4-3,CASSQDLSGRFADTQYF
TRBJ2-3,TRBV5-4,CASSVSSTSTDTQYF
TRBJ1-2,TRBV5-4,CASSLGGFVYGYTF
TRBJ1-5,TRBV7-2,CASSSIRQTPPQHF
TRBJ1-2,TRBV28,CASSPPYGHGYGYTF
TRBJ2-7,TRBV6-6,CASSAPREGAYEQYF
TRBJ1-3,TRBV9,CASSVVDSGNTIYF
TRBJ2-1,TRBV5-1,CASSLGPSGRALVRDEQFF
TRBJ2-5,TRBV7-2,CASSLGGLAEETQYF
TRBJ2-1,TRBV11-3,CASSSNLWAREQFF
TRBJ2-7,TRBV2,CASSYTGAYEQYF
TRBJ1-4,TRBV18,CASSRQGGNEKLFF
TRBJ2-7,TRBV6-6,CASSPGLVSEQYF
TRBJ1-2,TRBV6-5,CASSYSAGGGFGYTF
TRBJ2-1,TRBV5-4,CASSLIWDTAYNEQFF
TRBJ1-2,TRBV29-1,CSVDRNYGYTF
TRBJ2-7,TRBV28,CASSQTDRISYEQYF
TRBJ2-3,TRBV6-5,CASRGLAGLTDTQYF
TRBJ2-3,TRBV2,CASLFQTSTDTQYF
TRBJ2-3,TRBV4-3,CASSQDWASGRAGQLGDTQYF
TRBJ2-1,TRBV18,CASSPRLSGSDNEQFF
TRBJ2-2,TRBV6-4,CASRREVASGTGELFF
TRBJ2-7,TRBV11-2,CASSLRPRGLEQYF
TRBJ2-3,TRBV5-1,CASSLGVSADTQYF
TRBJ2-1,TRBV7-3,CASSSGGASLYEQFF
TRBJ2-5,TRBV7-2,CASSFQGSVETQYF
TRBJ1-3,TRBV9,CASSVEGNSGNTIYF